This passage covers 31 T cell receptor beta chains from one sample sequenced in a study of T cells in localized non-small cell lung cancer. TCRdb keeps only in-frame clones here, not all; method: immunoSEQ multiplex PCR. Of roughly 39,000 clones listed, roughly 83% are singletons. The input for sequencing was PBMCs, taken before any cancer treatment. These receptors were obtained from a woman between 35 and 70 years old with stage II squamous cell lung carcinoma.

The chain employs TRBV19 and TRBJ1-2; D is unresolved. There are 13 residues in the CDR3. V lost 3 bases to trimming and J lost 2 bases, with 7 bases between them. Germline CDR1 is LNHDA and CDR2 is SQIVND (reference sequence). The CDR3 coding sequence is TGTGCCAGTAGTATCGGCAGGAACTATGGCTACACCTTC. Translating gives CASSIGRNYGYTF. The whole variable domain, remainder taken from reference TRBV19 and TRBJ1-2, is DGGITQSPKYLFRKEGQNVTLSCEQNLNHDAMYWYRQDPGQGLRLIYYSQIVNDFQKGDIAEGYSVSREKKESFPLTVTSAQKNPTAFYLCASSIGRNYGYTFGSGTRLTVV.

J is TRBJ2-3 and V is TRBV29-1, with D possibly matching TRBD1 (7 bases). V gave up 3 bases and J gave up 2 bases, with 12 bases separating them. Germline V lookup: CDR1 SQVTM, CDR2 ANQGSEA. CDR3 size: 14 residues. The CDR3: CSVDGQDYTDTQYF. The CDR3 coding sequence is TGCAGCGTTGACGGACAGGACTACACAGATACGCAGTATTTT.

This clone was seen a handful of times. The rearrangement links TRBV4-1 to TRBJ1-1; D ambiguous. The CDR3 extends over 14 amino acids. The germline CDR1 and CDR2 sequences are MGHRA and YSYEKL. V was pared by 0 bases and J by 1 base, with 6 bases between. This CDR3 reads CASSQDSGNTEAFF. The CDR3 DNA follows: TGCGCCAGCAGCCAAGATTCCGGGAACACTGAAGCTTTCTTT.

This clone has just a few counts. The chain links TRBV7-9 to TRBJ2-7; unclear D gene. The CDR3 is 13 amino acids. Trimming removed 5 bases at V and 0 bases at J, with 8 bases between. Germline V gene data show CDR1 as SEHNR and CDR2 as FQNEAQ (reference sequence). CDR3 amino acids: CASSPAHSYEQYV. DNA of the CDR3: TGTGCCAGCAGCCCAGCCCACTCCTACGAGCAGTACGTC.

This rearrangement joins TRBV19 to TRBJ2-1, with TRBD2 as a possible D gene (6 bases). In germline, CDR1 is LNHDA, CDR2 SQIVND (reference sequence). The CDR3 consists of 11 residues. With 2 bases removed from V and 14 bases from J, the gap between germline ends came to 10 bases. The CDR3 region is CASSIRLDKFF. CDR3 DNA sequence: TGTGCCAGTAGTATACGACTAGATAAGTTCTTC. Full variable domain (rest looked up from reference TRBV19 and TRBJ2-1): DGGITQSPKYLFRKEGQNVTLSCEQNLNHDAMYWYRQDPGQGLRLIYYSQIVNDFQKGDIAEGYSVSREKKESFPLTVTSAQKNPTAFYLCASSIRLDKFFGPGTRLTVL.

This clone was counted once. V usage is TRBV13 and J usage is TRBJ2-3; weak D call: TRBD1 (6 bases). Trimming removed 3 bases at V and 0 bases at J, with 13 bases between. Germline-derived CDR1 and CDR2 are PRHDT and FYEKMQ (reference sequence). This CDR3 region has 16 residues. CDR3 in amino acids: CASSLRAGASTDTQYF. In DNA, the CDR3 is TGTGCCAGCAGCTTGAGGGCAGGGGCTAGCACAGATACGCAGTATTTT.

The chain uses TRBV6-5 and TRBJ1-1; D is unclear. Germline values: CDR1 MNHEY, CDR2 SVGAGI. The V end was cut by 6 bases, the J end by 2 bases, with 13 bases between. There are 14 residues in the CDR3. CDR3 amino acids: CASRSGRRNTEAFF. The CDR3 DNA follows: TGTGCCAGCAGGTCGGGAAGACGAAACACTGAAGCTTTCTTT.

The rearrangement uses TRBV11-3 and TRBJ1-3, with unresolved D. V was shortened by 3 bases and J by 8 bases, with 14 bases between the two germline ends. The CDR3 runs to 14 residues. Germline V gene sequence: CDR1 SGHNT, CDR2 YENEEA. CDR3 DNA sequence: TGTGCCAGCAGCTTCGGCCTGCAAATGGACACCATATATTTT. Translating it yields CASSFGLQMDTIYF.

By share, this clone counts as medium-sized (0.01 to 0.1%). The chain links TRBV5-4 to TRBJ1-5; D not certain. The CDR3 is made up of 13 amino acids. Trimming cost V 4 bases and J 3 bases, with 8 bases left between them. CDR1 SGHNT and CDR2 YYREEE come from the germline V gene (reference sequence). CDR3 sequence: CASSQDPNQPQHF. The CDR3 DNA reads TGTGCCAGCAGCCAAGACCCCAATCAGCCCCAGCATTTT.

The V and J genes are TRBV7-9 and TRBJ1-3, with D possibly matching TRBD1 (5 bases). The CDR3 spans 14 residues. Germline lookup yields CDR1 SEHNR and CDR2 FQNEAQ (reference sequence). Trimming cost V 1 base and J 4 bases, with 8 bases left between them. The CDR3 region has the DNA TGTGCCAGCAGCTTAGGGCAGGGAGGAAACACCATATATTTT. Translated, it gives CASSLGQGGNTIYF.

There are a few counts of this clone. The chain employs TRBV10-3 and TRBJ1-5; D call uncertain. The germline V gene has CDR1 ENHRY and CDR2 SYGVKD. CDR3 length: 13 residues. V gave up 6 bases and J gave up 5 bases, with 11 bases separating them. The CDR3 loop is CAIRASTDQPQHF. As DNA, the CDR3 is TGTGCCATCAGAGCCTCCACGGATCAGCCCCAGCATTTT.

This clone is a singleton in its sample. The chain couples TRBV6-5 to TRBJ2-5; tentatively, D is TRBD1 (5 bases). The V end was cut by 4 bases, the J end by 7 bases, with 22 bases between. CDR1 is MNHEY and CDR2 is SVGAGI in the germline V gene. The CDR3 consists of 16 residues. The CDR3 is CASSSTGWDPGRTQYF. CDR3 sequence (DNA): TGTGCCAGCAGTTCTACGGGCTGGGATCCAGGGCGGACCCAGTACTTC.

The DNA of the CDR3 is TGTGCCATCGGGGCCACTAGCGGCACAGATACGCAGTATTTT. Encoded protein: CAIGATSGTDTQYF. The chain links TRBV10-3 to TRBJ2-3; 7 nucleotides agree with TRBD2. In germline, CDR1 is ENHRY, CDR2 SYGVKD. CDR3 size: 14 residues. V lost 8 bases and J lost 1; bases outside the gene matches: 6.

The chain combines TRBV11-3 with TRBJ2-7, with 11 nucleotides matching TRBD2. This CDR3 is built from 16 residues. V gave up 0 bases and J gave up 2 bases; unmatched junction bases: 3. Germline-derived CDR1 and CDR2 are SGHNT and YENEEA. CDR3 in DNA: TGTGCCAGCAGCTTAGACGGGACTAGCGGCACCTACGAGCAGTACTTC. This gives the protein CASSLDGTSGTYEQYF.

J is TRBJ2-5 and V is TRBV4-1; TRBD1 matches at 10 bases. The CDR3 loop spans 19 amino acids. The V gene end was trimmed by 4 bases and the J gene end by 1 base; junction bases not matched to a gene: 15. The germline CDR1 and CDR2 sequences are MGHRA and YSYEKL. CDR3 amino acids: CASSPLPGQGLGGQETQYF. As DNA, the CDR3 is TGCGCCAGCAGCCCCCTCCCGGGACAGGGGCTGGGAGGCCAAGAGACCCAGTACTTC.

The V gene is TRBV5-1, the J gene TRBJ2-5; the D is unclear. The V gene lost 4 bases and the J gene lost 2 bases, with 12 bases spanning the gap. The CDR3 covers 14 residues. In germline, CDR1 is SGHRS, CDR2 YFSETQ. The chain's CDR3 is CASSLMGHQETQYF. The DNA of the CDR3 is TGCGCCAGCAGCCTAATGGGTCATCAAGAGACCCAGTACTTC.

This CDR3 reads CASRVRNNSPLHF. CDR3 in DNA: TGTGCCAGCAGGGTAAGGAACAATTCACCCCTCCACTTT. The chain joins TRBV28 to TRBJ1-6; D is undetermined. The V gene's germline CDR1 is MDHEN and CDR2 SYDVKM. Deletions cut 6 bases from V and 7 bases from J, with 10 bases between. This CDR3 has 13 amino acids. Based on the CDR3 plus reference TRBV28 and TRBJ1-6, the full variable domain is DVKVTQSSRYLVKRTGEKVFLECVQDMDHENMFWYRQDPGLGLRLIYFSYDVKMKEKGDIPEGYSVSREKKERFSLILESASTNQTSMYLCASRVRNNSPLHFGNGTRLTVT.

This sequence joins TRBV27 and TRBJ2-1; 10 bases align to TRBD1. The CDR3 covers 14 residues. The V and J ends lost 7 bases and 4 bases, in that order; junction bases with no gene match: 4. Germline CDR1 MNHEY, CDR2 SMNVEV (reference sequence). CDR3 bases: TGTGCCAGCAAAGAGGACAGGGGGTACAATGAGCAGTTCTTC. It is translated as CASKEDRGYNEQFF.

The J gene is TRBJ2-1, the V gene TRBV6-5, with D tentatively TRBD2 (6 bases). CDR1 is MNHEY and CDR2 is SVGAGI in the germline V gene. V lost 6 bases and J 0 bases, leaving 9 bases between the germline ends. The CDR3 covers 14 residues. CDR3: CASRPSVSYNEQFF. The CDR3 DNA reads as TGTGCCAGCAGGCCTAGCGTCTCCTACAATGAGCAGTTCTTC.

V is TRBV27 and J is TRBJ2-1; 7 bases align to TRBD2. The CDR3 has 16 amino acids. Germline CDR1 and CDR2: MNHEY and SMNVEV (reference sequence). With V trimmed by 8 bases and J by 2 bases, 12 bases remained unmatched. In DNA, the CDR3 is TGTGCCAGCGGATTCAGCGGGAAAGTTGCCTACAATGAGCAGTTCTTC. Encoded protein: CASGFSGKVAYNEQFF.

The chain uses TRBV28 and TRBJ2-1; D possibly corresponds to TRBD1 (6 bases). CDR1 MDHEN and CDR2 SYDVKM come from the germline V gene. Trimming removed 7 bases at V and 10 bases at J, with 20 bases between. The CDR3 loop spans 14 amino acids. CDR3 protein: CASTDLRGGREQFF. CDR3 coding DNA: TGTGCCAGCACCGACCTGCGTGGGGGCCGGGAGCAGTTCTTC.

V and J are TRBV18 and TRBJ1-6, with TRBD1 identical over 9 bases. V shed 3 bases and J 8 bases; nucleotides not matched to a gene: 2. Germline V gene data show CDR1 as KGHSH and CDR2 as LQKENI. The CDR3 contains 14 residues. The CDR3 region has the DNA TGTGCCAGCTCACCCGGGACAGGGTATTCACCCCTCCACTTT. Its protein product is CASSPGTGYSPLHF.

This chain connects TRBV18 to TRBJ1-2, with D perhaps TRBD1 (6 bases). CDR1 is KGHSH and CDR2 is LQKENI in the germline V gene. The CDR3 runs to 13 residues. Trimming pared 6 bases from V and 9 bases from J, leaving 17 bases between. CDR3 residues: CASSTANRDSYTF. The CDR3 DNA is TGTGCCAGCTCCACGGCGAACAGGGACAGCTACACCTTC. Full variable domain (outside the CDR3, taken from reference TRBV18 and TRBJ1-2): NAGVMQNPRHLVRRRGQEARLRCSPMKGHSHVYWYRQLPEEGLKFMVYLQKENIIDESGMPKERFSAEFPKEGPSILRIQQVVRGDSAAYFCASSTANRDSYTFGSGTRLTVV.

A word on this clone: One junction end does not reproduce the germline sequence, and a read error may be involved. The CDR3 loop is CASSATGTKETQYF. The CDR3, as DNA: TGTGCTAGCAGCGCCACCGGGACAAAAGAGACCCAGTACTTC. The rearrangement uses TRBV7-7 and TRBJ2-5, with D possibly TRBD1 on 6 matching bases. The CDR3 has 14 residues. Germline values: CDR1 SSHAT, CDR2 FNYEAQ (reference sequence).

CDR3 in DNA: TGTGCCAGTACAGACAGGGGCCGACTTTACGAGCAGTACGTC. This translates into CASTDRGRLYEQYV. This chain connects TRBV19 to TRBJ2-7, with 8 bases identical to TRBD1. The germline gives CDR1 LNHDA, CDR2 SQIVND (reference sequence). V was pared by 7 bases and J by 4 bases, with 9 bases of the junction left unmatched. The CDR3 is made up of 14 amino acids.

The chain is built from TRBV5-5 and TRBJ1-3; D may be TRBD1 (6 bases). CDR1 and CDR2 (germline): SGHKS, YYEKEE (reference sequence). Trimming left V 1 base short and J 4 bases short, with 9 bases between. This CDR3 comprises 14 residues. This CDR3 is CASSLLQGGNTIYF. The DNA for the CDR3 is TGTGCCAGCAGCTTGCTACAGGGAGGAAACACCATATATTTT.

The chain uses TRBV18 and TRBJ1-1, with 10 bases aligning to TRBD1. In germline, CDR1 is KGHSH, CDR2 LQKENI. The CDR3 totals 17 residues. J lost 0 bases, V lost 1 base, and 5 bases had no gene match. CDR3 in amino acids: CASSPQGGQGLNTEAFF. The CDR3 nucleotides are TGTGCCAGCTCACCACAAGGGGGACAGGGGCTGAACACTGAAGCTTTCTTT.

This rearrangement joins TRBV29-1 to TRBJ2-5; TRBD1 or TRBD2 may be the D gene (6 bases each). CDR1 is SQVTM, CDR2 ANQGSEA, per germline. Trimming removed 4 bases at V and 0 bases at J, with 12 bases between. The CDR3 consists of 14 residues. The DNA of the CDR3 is TGCAGCGTTGGCCGGAGGGGGAACCAAGAGACCCAGTACTTC. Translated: CSVGRRGNQETQYF.

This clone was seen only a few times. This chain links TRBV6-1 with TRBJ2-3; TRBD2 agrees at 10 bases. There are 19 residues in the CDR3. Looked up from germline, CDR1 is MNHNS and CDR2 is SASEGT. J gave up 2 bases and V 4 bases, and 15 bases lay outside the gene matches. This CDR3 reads CASSVERGGPSRFTDTQYF. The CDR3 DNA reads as TGTGCCAGCAGTGTAGAGCGGGGGGGCCCCTCCCGCTTCACAGATACGCAGTATTTT.

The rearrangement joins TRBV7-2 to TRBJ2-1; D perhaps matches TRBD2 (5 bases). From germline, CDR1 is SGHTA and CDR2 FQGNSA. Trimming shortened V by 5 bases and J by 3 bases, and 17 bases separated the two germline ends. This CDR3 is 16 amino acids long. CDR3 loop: CASSPSRDIVYNEQFF. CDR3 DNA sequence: TGTGCCAGCAGCCCTTCCCGGGATATAGTCTACAATGAGCAGTTCTTC.

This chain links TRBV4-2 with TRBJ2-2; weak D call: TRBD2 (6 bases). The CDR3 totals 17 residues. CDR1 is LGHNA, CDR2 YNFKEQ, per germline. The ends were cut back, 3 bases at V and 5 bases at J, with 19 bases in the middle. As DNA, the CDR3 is TGTGCCAGCAGCCAGTCGAATCCGGGAGTAGGAACCGGGGAGCTGTTTTTT. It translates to CASSQSNPGVGTGELFF.